The T cell receptor beta chain described here comes from a study of a mutant IDH1 vaccine in newly diagnosed glioma. In the study overall: Vaccines were first given 4-6 weeks after radiotherapy alone, or with temozolomide cycles.

Study-wide findings and caveats: Apparently unrelated to pseudoprogression were changes in the top peripheral T cell clonotypes.

V was pared by 5 bases and J by 1 base, with 4 bases of the junction left unmatched. The germline gives CDR1 ENHRY, CDR2 SYGVKD. The CDR3 contains 15 residues. The time point was: week 5, during vaccination. The content of each vaccine dose was 300 ug of mutant IDH1 20-mer peptide, and topical imiquimod accompanied it. The method was immunoSEQ multiplex PCR; TCRdb's version includes in-frame clones alone and lacks a portion of them. The repertoire consists of 45,000 to 65,000 clones, with roughly 82% occurring once and the leading ten covering approximately 3.3%. About this clone: What it binds is unknown.

The source of this sequence is a woman aged 18-29 years with glioma. Some clones in this sample may be carry-over from other donors' samples. Material: PBMCs, obtained from a glioma patient whose treatment included an IDH1 peptide vaccine. The chain joins TRBV10-3 to TRBJ2-5, with TRBD1 matching 10 bases. The CDR3 region is CAISTGQGIQETQYF. In nucleotides, the CDR3 is TGTGCCATCAGTACGGGACAGGGGATCCAAGAGACCCAGTACTTC.